This entry is about one TCR beta chain. Profiling relied on immunoSEQ multiplex PCR, and the TCRdb table lists in-frame clones only, not all of them. In the table there are more than 20,000 clones, more than 75% of which are singletons. Germline loops: CDR1 SGHTA, CDR2 FQGNSA. The CDR3 runs 13 residues. The trim removed 5 bases at V and 3 bases at J, leaving 4 bases unmatched. The sample is drawn from a study of T cells in localized non-small cell lung cancer. The sequencing used PBMCs, collected before any cancer treatment. The chain joins TRBV7-2 to TRBJ2-7; TRBD1 agrees at 7 bases. The TCR sequence derives from a woman aged 35-70 years with stage II squamous cell lung carcinoma. Here the CDR3 reads CASSRDSFYEQYF. The DNA of the CDR3 is TGTGCCAGCAGCCGGGACAGTTTCTACGAGCAGTACTTC.